A selection of T cell receptor beta chains follows, all from one sample in a study of blood T cell repertoires in COVID-19. The table came from immunoSEQ multiplex PCR; TCRdb's copy has only in-frame clones and leaves some out. Of about 98,000 clones in the sample, approximately 78% were seen once. The specimen was peripheral blood. Source of these receptors: a man between 60 and 70 years old with active or convalescent COVID-19. Each CDR3 is given with its conserved first and last residue. D genes are given only for firm matches. A clone size is listed for some rows: how often the clone was seen (once, few, many), or a class if it is expanded.

cdr3_length clone_size d_call j_call v_call cdr3_nt cdr3_aa
18 once TRBD2 TRBJ2-1 TRBV5-1 TGCGCCAGCAGCAGTGGGGGACTAGCGGGAGTCCCCTACAATGAGCAGTTCTTC CASSSGGLAGVPYNEQFF
15 many TRBD1 TRBJ1-2 TRBV4-3 TGCGCCAGCAGCCAAGATAGGACAGGCCGTTATGGCTACACCTTC CASSQDRTGRYGYTF
12 NA NA TRBJ2-1 TRBV3-1/TRBV3-2 TGTGCCAGCAGCTCCACCCGGGTCAAGCAGTTCTTC CASSSTRVKQFF
15 NA TRBD2 TRBJ2-3 TRBV4-1 TGCGCCAGCAGTCAAACTAGCGGGAGTGCAGATACGCAGTATTTT CASSQTSGSADTQYF
17 once NA TRBJ1-2 TRBV9 TGTGCCAGCAGCGCCAGGGACTCCGGTCGCTCGATCTATGGCTACACCTTC CASSARDSGRSIYGYTF
15 NA NA TRBJ2-6 TRBV6-1 TGTGCCAGCAGTGATGGGGGCCCTGGGGCCAACGTCCTGACTTTC CASSDGGPGANVLTF
12 NA TRBD1 TRBJ1-1 TRBV9 TGTGCCAGCAGCCCTTGGACAGGGGAAGCTTTCTTT CASSPWTGEAFF
14 NA NA TRBJ1-5 TRBV5-1 TGCGCCAGCAGCTTGGGGTCGAGCGGCCAGCCCCAGCATTTT CASSLGSSGQPQHF
14 NA TRBD2 TRBJ2-1 TRBV14 TGTGCCAGCAGACGGCTAGCGGGAGTAGGGGAGCAGTTCTTC CASRRLAGVGEQFF
14 once NA TRBJ1-4 TRBV10-2 TGCGCCACATCCCCGGACGGGAACCTAGGAAAACTGTTTTTT CATSPDGNLGKLFF
15 NA NA TRBJ1-5 TRBV7-2 TGTGCCAGCAGCTTAGGACACAGTAGCAATCAGCCCCAGCATTTT CASSLGHSSNQPQHF
12 NA NA TRBJ1-1 TRBV2 TGTGCCAGCAGGTTCTTGAACACTGAAGCTTTCTTT CASRFLNTEAFF
15 NA NA TRBJ2-2 TRBV29-1 TGCAGCGTCCTACTTGGGAGCGGGAACACCGGGGAGCTGTTTTTT CSVLLGSGNTGELFF
17 NA NA TRBJ2-5 TRBV5-4 TGTGCCAGCAGCTTCCCTGCAGGCGCGAGGGGGATAGAGACCCAGTACTTC CASSFPAGARGIETQYF
14 NA TRBD2 TRBJ2-5 TRBV7-9 TGTGCCAGCAGTCTTGCCGCGGGGGAGGAGACCCAGTACTTC CASSLAAGEETQYF
16 NA TRBD1 TRBJ2-3 TRBV7-7 TGTGCTAGCAGCCCCGACCTGGGACAGGGTACTGATACGCAGTATTTT CASSPDLGQGTDTQYF
16 NA NA TRBJ2-2 TRBV27 TGTGCCAGCAGTTTCGGGGGAGCGGTGAACACCGGGGAGCTGTTTTTT CASSFGGAVNTGELFF
18 NA TRBD2 TRBJ2-1 TRBV11-2 TGTGCCAGCAGTCCCGGGACTACCTTAACGAGCTCCTACAATGAGCAGTTCTTC CASSPGTTLTSSYNEQFF
14 NA TRBD1 TRBJ1-2 TRBV29-1 TGCAGCGTGACGTCCGGACAGGGTTACTATGGCTACACCTTC CSVTSGQGYYGYTF
15 NA TRBD2 TRBJ2-1 TRBV9 TGTGCCAGCAGCGAGGGACTAGCGGGAGGTAATGAGCAGTTCTTC CASSEGLAGGNEQFF
12 NA NA TRBJ1-2 TRBV28 TGTGCCAGCAGTTCTATGGAGTATGGCTACACCTTC CASSSMEYGYTF
15 NA TRBD2 TRBJ2-3 TRBV4-3 TGCGCCAGCAGCCGTCTAGCGGGAGTGGGAGATACGCAGTATTTT CASSRLAGVGDTQYF
14 NA NA TRBJ1-6 TRBV7-2 TGTGCCAGCAGCTTGCAGGAGGTAGTTTCACCCCTCCACTTT CASSLQEVVSPLHF
15 NA NA TRBJ1-5 TRBV6-5 TGTGCCAGCAGGCCTTCTCAGGGGATCAATCAGCCCCAGCATTTT CASRPSQGINQPQHF
15 NA NA TRBJ1-5 TRBV25-1 TGTGCCAGCAGTGCCACAGGGTTGGACAATCAGCCCCAGCATTTT CASSATGLDNQPQHF
13 NA TRBD1 TRBJ2-2 TRBV2 TGTGCCATCCGGGACAGGGACACCGGGGAGCTGTTTTTT CAIRDRDTGELFF
15 NA NA TRBJ1-5 TRBV6-2/TRBV6-3 TGTGCCAGCAGTTTTGCAGGGAGGCTGGTACAGCCCCAGCATTTT CASSFAGRLVQPQHF
14 NA NA TRBJ1-6 TRBV5-1 TGCGCCAGCAGCGACCGGGACAATAATTCACCCCTCCACTTT CASSDRDNNSPLHF
13 NA NA TRBJ2-1 TRBV6-6 TGTGCCAGCAGTTACCTTCTAGCGTCTAGTCAGTTCTTC CASSYLLASSQFF
13 NA NA TRBJ2-2 TRBV9 TGTGCCAGCAGCGTAGTAACGGCCGGGGAGCTGTTTTTT CASSVVTAGELFF
14 NA NA TRBJ1-2 TRBV25-1 TGTGCCAGCAGTGACCCGGGTCAATTTTATGGCTACACCTTC CASSDPGQFYGYTF
16 NA TRBD2 TRBJ2-1 TRBV5-5 TGTGCCAGCAGCCTAGGACTAGCGGGAGATTACAATGAGCAGTTCTTC CASSLGLAGDYNEQFF
13 NA NA TRBJ2-2 TRBV7-2 TGTGCCAGCAGCTCCTTGAGGACCGGGGAGCTGTTTTTT CASSSLRTGELFF
13 NA NA TRBJ1-1 TRBV12-3/TRBV12-4 TGTGCCAGCCGGGGGGGGGATGGGAATGAAGCTTTCTTT CASRGGDGNEAFF
15 NA TRBD1 TRBJ1-5 TRBV28 TGTGCCAGCAGGCGGAGGGGGCGAGGCAATCAGCCCCAGCATTTT CASRRRGRGNQPQHF
12 NA NA TRBJ1-5 TRBV18 TGTGCCAGCTCACCACCGGAGGGACGTTCGCATTTT CASSPPEGRSHF
14 NA TRBD1 TRBJ1-2 TRBV4-1 TGCGCCAGCAGCCAAGTTGGGACAGGGGTCGGCTACACCTTC CASSQVGTGVGYTF
13 NA NA TRBJ2-1 TRBV18 TGTGCCAGCTCCTTGGGTTCGCAGGGCGAGCAGTTCTTC CASSLGSQGEQFF